This T cell receptor (beta chain) was sequenced for a study of blood T cell repertoires in COVID-19. Study-level background: In each case, the material was cDNA or gDNA derived from T cells, B-cell-depleted T cells, or PBMCs.

Original processing methods: Reference gene primer amplification yielded estimated nucleated cell counts. The data were produced by immunoSEQ multiplex PCR, yet TCRdb's version contains in-frame clones alone and is incomplete. V and J calls and clone size are given by that table; D and trimming were obtained from the DNA. The sample includes more than 85,000 clones, about 76% seen only once; the top ten take less than 45%. Material for sequencing was peripheral blood. The sequence was obtained from a man older than 75 with acute or convalescent COVID-19.

CDR3 region: CARAQESYEQYF. The DNA for the CDR3 is TGTGCCAGGGCCCAAGAATCCTACGAGCAGTACTTC. The rearrangement links TRBV6-5 to TRBJ2-7; D call uncertain. This CDR3 spans 12 amino acids. CDR1 and CDR2 (germline): MNHEY, SVGAGI. The ends were cut back, 9 bases at V and 1 base at J, with 10 bases in the middle.